The rows below give T cell receptor beta chains drawn from one sample of a study of cytomegalovirus exposure and HLA in healthy donors. The data were produced by immunoSEQ multiplex PCR, yet TCRdb's version contains in-frame clones alone and is incomplete. The data hold a few hundred thousand clones, with around 91% observed a single time. The sequenced sample was PBMCs. These receptors were obtained from a woman younger than 30 in good health and CMV-seronegative. Each CDR3 is given with its conserved first and last residue. The order of the fields is D gene, J gene, CDR3 length, clone size, V gene, CDR3 DNA, CDR3 protein. A D gene is named only where the DNA matches it firmly. Clone sizes are given selectively: once, few, many, or a class where the clone is expanded.

NA | TRBJ2-3 | 15 | NA | TRBV7-2 | TGTGCCAGCAGCAAAGGGGGAGGGTCCACAGATACGCAGTATTTT | CASSKGGGSTDTQYF
NA | TRBJ1-5 | 15 | NA | TRBV2 | TGTGCCAGCAGTGAAAGAACCGGGGGTGAACAGCCCCAGCATTTT | CASSERTGGEQPQHF
TRBD1 | TRBJ2-1 | 13 | NA | TRBV7-3 | TGTGCCAGCAGCTTAAGGTCGACAGGGGAGTGGTTCTTC | CASSLRSTGEWFF
NA | TRBJ2-2 | 15 | NA | TRBV11-2 | TGTGCCAGCAGCTACAGGGTTTTGAGCACCGGGGAGCTGTTTTTT | CASSYRVLSTGELFF
NA | TRBJ1-6 | 16 | once | TRBV19 | TGTGCCAGTAGTATCTATGGGGGCCTGAATAATTCACCCCTCCACTTT | CASSIYGGLNNSPLHF
NA | TRBJ1-6 | 18 | once | TRBV28 | TGTGCCAGCAGTTTGTCCCCCGGGACTCATCTTTATAATTCACCCCTCCACTTT | CASSLSPGTHLYNSPLHF
TRBD1 | TRBJ1-4 | 14 | NA | TRBV5-6 | TGTGCCAGCAGCCGAGGGGGCGTGGATGAAAAACTGTTTTTT | CASSRGGVDEKLFF
TRBD1 | TRBJ1-5 | 17 | NA | TRBV7-2 | TGTGCCAGCAGCTTTGGATACAGGGGACGAGGCAATCAGCCCCAGCATTTT | CASSFGYRGRGNQPQHF
NA | TRBJ2-1 | 13 | NA | TRBV7-3 | TGTGCCAGCAGCTTGAGGAACGCGAATGAGCAGTTCTTC | CASSLRNANEQFF
NA | TRBJ2-7 | 12 | NA | TRBV29-1 | TGCAGCGTTACCGGGACTTCCTACGAGCAGTACTTC | CSVTGTSYEQYF
NA | TRBJ2-7 | 12 | NA | TRBV29-1 | TGCAGCGTTGAAACCCAGGCTCACGAGCAGTACTTC | CSVETQAHEQYF
NA | TRBJ2-7 | 15 | NA | TRBV7-8 | TGTGCCAGCAGCTTGGGGGCTCGGCAACCTACAGAGCAGTACTTC | CASSLGARQPTEQYF
NA | TRBJ2-5 | 16 | NA | TRBV5-1 | TGCGCCAGCAGCTGGAACCCAACTAGGGCGGGAGAGACCCAGTACTTC | CASSWNPTRAGETQYF
NA | TRBJ1-5 | 13 | NA | TRBV10-1 | TGCGCCAGCAGCTTACAGCTGGATCAGCCCCAGCATTTT | CASSLQLDQPQHF
NA | TRBJ2-1 | 14 | NA | TRBV6-1 | TGTGCCAGCAGTGATGAGCCGCGGATCAATGAGCAGTTCTTC | CASSDEPRINEQFF
TRBD1 | TRBJ1-1 | 13 | NA | TRBV2 | TGTGCCAGCAGTTCCACAGGGGGCACTGAAGCTTTCTTT | CASSSTGGTEAFF
TRBD1 | TRBJ1-5 | 14 | NA | TRBV29-1 | TGCAGCGTTGAGGACAGGGATAGCAATCAGCCCCAGCATTTT | CSVEDRDSNQPQHF
TRBD1 | TRBJ1-4 | 15 | NA | TRBV18 | TGTGCCAGCTCACCGGGACAGCTGACTAATGAAAAACTGTTTTTT | CASSPGQLTNEKLFF
NA | TRBJ1-1 | 14 | once | TRBV23-1 | TGCGCCAGCACCCGGACAGACTTGAACACTGAAGCTTTCTTT | CASTRTDLNTEAFF
NA | TRBJ1-1 | 14 | NA | TRBV5-1 | TGCGCCAGCAGCACCCGCCGGGAGAACACTGAAGCTTTCTTT | CASSTRRENTEAFF
NA | TRBJ2-1 | 14 | NA | TRBV6-4 | TGTGCCAGCGGAGGGGGGGGAACCCACAATGAGCAGTTCTTC | CASGGGGTHNEQFF
TRBD2 | TRBJ2-2 | 16 | NA | TRBV6-9 | TGTGCCAGCAGCCTGACTAGCGGGGGGCACACCGGGGAGCTGTTTTTT | CASSLTSGGHTGELFF
NA | TRBJ2-5 | 14 | NA | TRBV6-1 | TGTGCCAGCAGTGAAGGGAGCGGTTGGGAGACCCAGTACTTC | CASSEGSGWETQYF
NA | TRBJ1-1 | 16 | NA | TRBV7-9 | TGTGCCAGCAGCTTCCGGGGTTCGGTCGAGGGCCCTGAAGCTTTCTTT | CASSFRGSVEGPEAFF
TRBD2 | TRBJ2-7 | 14 | NA | TRBV11-2 | TGTGCCAGCAGCTTAGATAGCGGGGGCGCCGAGCAGTACTTC | CASSLDSGGAEQYF
NA | TRBJ2-3 | 14 | once | TRBV5-1 | TGCGCCAGCAGCATACAGGGAAAGGCTGATACGCAGTATTTT | CASSIQGKADTQYF
NA | TRBJ2-2 | 15 | NA | TRBV14 | TGTGCCAGCAGCCAACAGGGGGGTAACACCGGGGAGCTGTTTTTT | CASSQQGGNTGELFF
NA | TRBJ1-6 | 14 | NA | TRBV30 | TGTGCCTGGAGAGACAGGTGGGAGAATTCACCCCTCCACTTT | CAWRDRWENSPLHF
NA | TRBJ1-2 | 14 | once | TRBV5-1 | TGCGCCAGCCACGGGGGAGAGAGGAACTATGGCTACACCTTC | CASHGGERNYGYTF
NA | TRBJ2-5 | 16 | NA | TRBV30 | TGTGCCTGGAGTGGGACTCCCCCGTCCCCACAAGAGACCCAGTACTTC | CAWSGTPPSPQETQYF
TRBD2 | TRBJ2-7 | 15 | few | TRBV7-2 | TGTGCCAGCAGCCTAGGGACTAGCGGTTCGGGCGAGCAGTACTTC | CASSLGTSGSGEQYF
NA | TRBJ2-7 | 13 | few | TRBV7-2 | TGTGCCAGCAGCTTGGGAGGTTACTACGAGCAGTACTTC | CASSLGGYYEQYF
TRBD1 | TRBJ2-7 | 14 | few | TRBV9 | TGTGCCAGCAGCTATACAGGGGCCGACTACGAGCAGTACTTC | CASSYTGADYEQYF
TRBD2 | TRBJ2-1 | 15 | once | TRBV10-3 | TGTGCCATCAGCGCCCTAGGACTAGCCGAGGATGAGCAGTTCTTC | CAISALGLAEDEQFF
TRBD1 | TRBJ2-7 | 16 | NA | TRBV5-1 | TGCGCCAGCAGCGATAATTGGGACAGAATCTCCTACGAGCAGTACTTC | CASSDNWDRISYEQYF
TRBD1 | TRBJ2-7 | 14 | NA | TRBV7-9 | TGTGCCAGCAGCTTGCAGACAGGGGGCGCCGAGCAGTACTTC | CASSLQTGGAEQYF